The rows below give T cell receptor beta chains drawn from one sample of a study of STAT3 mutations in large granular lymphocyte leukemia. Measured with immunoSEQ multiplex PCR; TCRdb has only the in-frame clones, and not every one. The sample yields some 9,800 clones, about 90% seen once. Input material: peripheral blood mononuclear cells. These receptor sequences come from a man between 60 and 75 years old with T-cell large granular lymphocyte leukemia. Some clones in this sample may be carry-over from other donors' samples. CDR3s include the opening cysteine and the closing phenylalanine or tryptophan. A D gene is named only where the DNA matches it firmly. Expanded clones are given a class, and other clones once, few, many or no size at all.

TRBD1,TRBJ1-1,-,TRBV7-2,CASSLPYRGAEAFF,TGTGCCAGCAGCTTACCATACAGGGGCGCTGAAGCTTTCTTT
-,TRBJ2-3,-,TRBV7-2,CASSRIPDTQYF,TGTGCCAGCAGCCGGATCCCAGATACGCAGTATTTT
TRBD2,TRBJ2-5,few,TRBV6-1,CASKAGGPQETQYF,TGTGCCAGCAAAGCGGGAGGGCCGCAAGAGACCCAGTACTTC
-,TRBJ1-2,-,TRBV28,CASSSTPRGYTF,TGTGCCAGCAGTTCGACTCCCCGGGGCTACACCTTC
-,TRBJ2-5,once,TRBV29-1,CSVGPQETQYF,TGCAGCGTTGGCCCCCAAGAGACCCAGTACTTC
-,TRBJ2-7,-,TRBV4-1,CASSQAKGSNSYEQYF,TGCGCCAGCAGCCAAGCTAAGGGTTCCAACTCCTACGAGCAGTACTTC
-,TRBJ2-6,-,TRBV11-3,CASSPFAGNGANVLTF,TGTGCCAGCAGCCCCTTCGCAGGGAATGGGGCCAACGTCCTGACTTTC
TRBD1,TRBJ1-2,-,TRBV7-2,CASSYRDSYGYTF,TGTGCCAGCAGCTACCGGGACAGCTATGGCTACACCTTC
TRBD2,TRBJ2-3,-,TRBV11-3,CASSRGTSGDTQYF,TGTGCCAGCAGCCGAGGGACTAGTGGAGATACGCAGTATTTT
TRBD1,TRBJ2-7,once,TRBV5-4,CASSLETGDDEQYF,TGTGCCAGCAGCTTGGAAACAGGGGACGACGAGCAGTACTTC
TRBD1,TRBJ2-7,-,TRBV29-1,CSGRDSAYEQYF,TGCAGCGGCCGGGACAGTGCCTACGAGCAGTACTTC
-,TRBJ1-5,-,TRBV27,CASSLVGQPQHF,TGTGCCAGCAGTTTAGTGGGTCAGCCCCAGCATTTT
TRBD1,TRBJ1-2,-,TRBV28,CASSSPGTGGNYGYTF,TGTGCCAGCAGTTCGCCCGGGACAGGGGGCAACTATGGCTACACCTTC
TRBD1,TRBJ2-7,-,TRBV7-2,CASSLGRGQGSHEQYF,TGTGCCAGCAGCTTAGGTAGGGGACAGGGGAGCCACGAGCAGTACTTC
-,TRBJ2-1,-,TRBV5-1,CASSPKERHLTGNEQFF,TGCGCCAGCAGCCCGAAGGAGCGTCACCTTACGGGGAATGAGCAGTTCTTC
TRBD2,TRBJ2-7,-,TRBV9,CASSPNQRETYEQYF,TGTGCCAGCAGCCCGAATCAGCGGGAGACCTACGAGCAGTACTTC
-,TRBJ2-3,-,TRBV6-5,CASSYGSDTQYF,TGTGCCAGCAGTTACGGTTCCGATACGCAGTATTTT
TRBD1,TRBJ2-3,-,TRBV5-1,CASSSRQGAGTDTQYF,TGCGCCAGCAGCTCACGACAGGGGGCGGGCACAGATACGCAGTATTTT
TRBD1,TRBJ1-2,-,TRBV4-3,CASSQDSRGYGYTF,TGCGCCAGCAGCCAAGATTCCAGGGGGTATGGCTACACCTTC
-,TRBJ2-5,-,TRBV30,CAWTNLGAQETQYF,TGTGCCTGGACCAACTTAGGGGCCCAAGAGACCCAGTACTTC
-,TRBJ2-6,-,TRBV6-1,CASSEGSAGANVLTF,TGTGCCAGCAGTGAAGGGTCAGCTGGGGCCAACGTCCTGACTTTC
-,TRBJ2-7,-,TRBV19,CASTQAVGINYEQYF,TGTGCCAGTACCCAGGCAGTCGGGATTAACTACGAGCAGTACTTC
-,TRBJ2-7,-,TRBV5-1,CASSSEGNYEQYF,TGCGCCAGCAGCTCGGAGGGGAATTACGAGCAGTACTTC
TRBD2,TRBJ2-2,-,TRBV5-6,CASSLGRTSGYTGELFF,TGTGCCAGCAGCTTGGGTCGAACTAGCGGCTACACCGGGGAGCTGTTTTTT
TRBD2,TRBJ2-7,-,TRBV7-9,CASSFWTSGYEQYF,TGTGCCAGCAGCTTTTGGACTAGCGGCTACGAGCAGTACTTC